This T cell receptor (beta chain) derives from a study of blood T cell repertoires in COVID-19. Study summary: Nucleic acid was either cDNA or gDNA, and it came from T cells, B-cell-depleted T cells, or PBMCs.

This CDR3 has 12 residues. CDR1 is SSHAT and CDR2 is FNYEAQ in the germline V gene (reference sequence). Methods used by the authors: Estimation of nucleated cell counts was performed using reference gene primer amplification. Clones were sequenced by immunoSEQ multiplex PCR, and TCRdb holds only the in-frame ones, with some missing. The V and J calls and clone size are taken from that table; D and trimming were inferred from the DNA. The data contain roughly 190,000 clones, about nine tenths of them singletons. Comments on this clone: A read error may produce the germline difference seen at one junction end.

The clonotype was recovered from a man aged 25-40 years with acute or convalescent COVID-19. The chain carries TRBV7-7 and TRBJ1-5; D is unresolved. Sequencing was carried out using peripheral blood. The CDR3 is CASSSGYQPQHF. CDR3 DNA: TGTGCTAGCAGCTCGGGTTATCAGCCCCAGCATTTT.